One sample yielded the 14 T cell receptor beta chains listed below, sequenced in a study of cytomegalovirus exposure and HLA in healthy donors. The PCR was carried out with 60 Vbeta primers and 13 Jbeta primers. TCRdb keeps only in-frame clones here, not all; method: immunoSEQ multiplex PCR. The table shows about 180,000 clones, with roughly 82% occurring only once. Sequenced material: PBMCs. These receptors all come from a woman aged 45 to 65 in good health and CMV-seronegative.

The chain carries TRBV28 and TRBJ1-5, with 8 bases matching TRBD1. Germline trimming cut 5 bases from V and 2 bases from J; bases unmatched to any gene: 5. Germline CDR1 is MDHEN and CDR2 is SYDVKM. The CDR3 spans 15 residues. In DNA, the CDR3 is TGTGCCAGCAGTCCACAGGGGGGAGGCAATCAGCCCCAGCATTTT. Protein sequence: CASSPQGGGNQPQHF. The whole variable domain, filled in from reference TRBV28 and TRBJ1-5, reads DVKVTQSSRYLVKRTGEKVFLECVQDMDHENMFWYRQDPGLGLRLIYFSYDVKMKEKGDIPEGYSVSREKKERFSLILESASTNQTSMYLCASSPQGGGNQPQHFGDGTRLSIL.

The rearrangement links TRBV7-8 to TRBJ2-1; D possibly corresponds to TRBD1 (6 bases). The CDR3 contains 12 residues. Between the trimmed V and J ends, which lost 5 bases and 9 bases, there was a span of 11 bases. CDR1 and CDR2 (germline): SGHVS, FQNEAQ. The DNA for the CDR3 is TGTGCCAGCAGCCGCCAGGGGATTGAGCAGTTCTTC. Its translation is CASSRQGIEQFF.

The chain recombines TRBV6-5 with TRBJ1-4; D unresolved. The CDR3 covers 14 residues. Germline V CDR1 and CDR2: MNHEY, SVGAGI. V shed 2 bases and J shed 6 bases, with 10 bases lying between them. Written as DNA, the CDR3 is TGTGCCAGCAGTTACGGAACAGAGCATGAAAAACTGTTTTTT. Amino acids: CASSYGTEHEKLFF.

The chain has TRBV7-7 and TRBJ2-3; no reliable D call. Germline CDR1 reads SSHAT; CDR2 reads FNYEAQ (reference sequence). CDR3 size: 14 residues. V gave up 1 base and J gave up 1 base, with 6 bases separating them. CDR3: CASSLGQGTDTQYF. The CDR3 DNA follows: TGTGCCAGCAGCTTAGGGCAGGGCACAGATACGCAGTATTTT.

The genes are TRBV5-1 and TRBJ1-3, with 9 bases that match TRBD1. Germline CDR1 reads SGHRS; CDR2 reads YFSETQ. This CDR3 region has 17 residues. The junction had 10 bases not matched to a gene; V was cut back by 3 bases and J by 3 bases. CDR3 sequence: CASSYQGTGQGGNTIYF. CDR3 coding DNA: TGCGCCAGCAGCTACCAAGGGACAGGGCAGGGTGGAAACACCATATATTTT. The full variable domain, completed using reference TRBV5-1 and TRBJ1-3, is KAGVTQTPRYLIKTRGQQVTLSCSPISGHRSVSWYQQTPGQGLQFLFEYFSETQRNKGNFPGRFSGRQFSNSRSEMNVSTLELGDSALYLCASSYQGTGQGGNTIYFGEGSWLTVV.

The gene calls are TRBV5-1 and TRBJ2-3; unclear D gene. The CDR3 covers 15 residues. The V end was cut by 4 bases, the J end by 5 bases, with 17 bases between. Germline values: CDR1 SGHRS, CDR2 YFSETQ. CDR3 sequence: CASSPAAGFGDTQYF. As DNA, the CDR3 is TGCGCCAGCAGCCCCGCCGCCGGGTTTGGAGATACGCAGTATTTT. Looking up the rest from reference TRBV5-1 and TRBJ2-3 gives the full variable domain: KAGVTQTPRYLIKTRGQQVTLSCSPISGHRSVSWYQQTPGQGLQFLFEYFSETQRNKGNFPGRFSGRQFSNSRSEMNVSTLELGDSALYLCASSPAAGFGDTQYFGPGTRLTVL.

The J gene is TRBJ2-3, the V gene TRBV7-9; D gene uncertain. Germline loops: CDR1 SEHNR, CDR2 FQNEAQ (reference sequence). The length of the CDR3 is 11 residues. V was cut by 4 bases and J by 6 bases, with 5 bases left in between. The CDR3 sequence is CASSSTDTQYF. The DNA for the CDR3 is TGTGCCAGCAGCTCAACTGATACGCAGTATTTT.

The rearrangement joins TRBV9 to TRBJ2-3; TRBD2 matches 8 bases. From germline, CDR1 is SGDLS and CDR2 YYNGEE. This CDR3 has 17 residues. The V and J ends lost 0 bases and 8 bases, in that order; junction bases with no gene match: 14. CDR3: CASSVGGLEFSHGTQYF. The CDR3 DNA reads as TGTGCCAGCAGCGTAGGGGGACTAGAGTTTTCACACGGTACGCAGTATTTT.

V gene TRBV29-1 combines with J gene TRBJ2-7, with TRBD1 matching over 8 bases. V dropped 2 bases and J dropped 1; count of bases not matched to a gene: 4. The length of the CDR3 is 14 residues. The germline CDR1 and CDR2 sequences are SQVTM and ANQGSEA. CDR3 loop: CSVEPRTGSYEQYF. Written as DNA, the CDR3 is TGCAGCGTTGAACCACGGACAGGGTCCTACGAGCAGTACTTC.

This clone was seen more than once but under ten times. Other nucleotide sequences in the sample specify the same CDR3. The chain recombines TRBV2 with TRBJ2-6; D call uncertain. CDR1 is SNHLY and CDR2 is FYNNEI in the germline V gene. The CDR3 runs 13 residues. Between the trimmed V and J ends, which lost 5 bases and 1 base, there was a span of 3 bases. The CDR3 loop is CASSLSGANVLTF. In nucleotides, the CDR3 is TGTGCCAGCAGTCTGTCTGGGGCCAACGTCCTGACTTTC.

The chain links TRBV5-1 to TRBJ1-3; 7 nucleotides agree with TRBD1. This CDR3 has 18 amino acids. Trimming removed 4 bases from V and 0 bases from J; junction bases left unmatched: 13. The germline V gene has CDR1 SGHRS and CDR2 YFSETQ. CDR3 residues: CASSPLPLTGSSGNTIYF. In nucleotides, the CDR3 is TGCGCCAGCAGCCCACTCCCCTTGACAGGGAGCTCTGGAAACACCATATATTTT. The full variable domain, rest sourced from reference TRBV5-1 and TRBJ1-3, is KAGVTQTPRYLIKTRGQQVTLSCSPISGHRSVSWYQQTPGQGLQFLFEYFSETQRNKGNFPGRFSGRQFSNSRSEMNVSTLELGDSALYLCASSPLPLTGSSGNTIYFGEGSWLTVV.

The V call is TRBV7-2, the J call TRBJ1-5, with D possibly TRBD1 on 5 matching bases. The CDR3 is made up of 13 amino acids. Germline CDR1 is SGHTA and CDR2 is FQGNSA. V was trimmed by 4 bases and J by 7 bases, leaving 11 bases between them. The CDR3 loop is CASSSFREQPQHF. In nucleotides, the CDR3 is TGTGCCAGCAGCTCCTTCAGGGAACAGCCCCAGCATTTT.

The gene calls are TRBV5-1 and TRBJ2-1; 9 nucleotides align to TRBD2. Germline assignment: CDR1 SGHRS and CDR2 YFSETQ. V dropped 7 bases and J dropped 5; count of bases not matched to a gene: 10. The CDR3 is 15 amino acids. CDR3 sequence reads: CASLGQTSGNNEQFF. The CDR3 DNA follows: TGCGCCAGCCTGGGCCAGACTAGCGGAAACAATGAGCAGTTCTTC.

V gene TRBV28 combines with J gene TRBJ2-5; a possible D gene is TRBD1 (5 bases). Judging by the DNA end, TRBJ2-7 fits better; the J call may be wrong. Germline V lookup: CDR1 MDHEN, CDR2 SYDVKM. This CDR3 region has 14 residues. The CDR3 bases are TGTGCCAGCAGTTTAAGTCCCAGGGTGTACGAGCAGTACTTC. Translated: CASSLSPRVYEQYF.